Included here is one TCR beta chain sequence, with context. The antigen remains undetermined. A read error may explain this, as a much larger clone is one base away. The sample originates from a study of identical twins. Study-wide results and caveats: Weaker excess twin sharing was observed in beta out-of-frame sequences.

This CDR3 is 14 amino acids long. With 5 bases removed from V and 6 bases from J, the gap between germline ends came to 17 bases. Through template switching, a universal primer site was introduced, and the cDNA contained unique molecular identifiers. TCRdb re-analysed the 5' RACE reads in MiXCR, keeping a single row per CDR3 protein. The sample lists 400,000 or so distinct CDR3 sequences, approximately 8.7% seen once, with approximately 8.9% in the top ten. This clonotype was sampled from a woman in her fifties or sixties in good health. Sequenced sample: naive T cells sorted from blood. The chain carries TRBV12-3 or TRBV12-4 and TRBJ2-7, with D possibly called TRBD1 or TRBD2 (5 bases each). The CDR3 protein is CASSGGKDLLEQYF. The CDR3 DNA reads TGTGCCAGCAGTGGGGGTAAGGACCTGCTCGAGCAGTACTTC.